This TCR beta chain was recorded in a study of cytomegalovirus exposure and HLA in healthy donors. Whole-study findings and limits: A few CMV-associated chains proved CMV antigen-specific in vitro. A later analysis linked a missense variant in DCLRE1C to the trimming of TCR beta V and J genes. Donor immune exposure was known only as CMV serostatus. Of the V segments, some could not be distinguished, including TRBV6-2 and TRBV6-3, and were excluded.

Comment on this clone: Its antigen is not known.

The study ran its PCR with 60 Vbeta and 13 Jbeta primers. Method: immunoSEQ multiplex PCR; TCRdb's copy keeps in-frame clones and lacks some. The sample consists of 150,000 to 200,000 clones, roughly 79% of them appearing once. The germline CDR1 and CDR2 sequences are LNHNV and YYDKDF (reference sequence). CDR3 size: 15 residues. V was shortened by 8 bases and J by 0 bases, with 11 bases between the two germline ends. The chain has TRBV15 and TRBJ2-6, with D perhaps matching TRBD2 (5 bases). The sequencing input was PBMCs. The TCR comes from a man aged 25 to 40 in good health and CMV-seronegative. In DNA, the CDR3 is TGTGCCACCTCTCCTGCGGGCTCTGGGGCCAACGTCCTGACTTTC. It encodes CATSPAGSGANVLTF.